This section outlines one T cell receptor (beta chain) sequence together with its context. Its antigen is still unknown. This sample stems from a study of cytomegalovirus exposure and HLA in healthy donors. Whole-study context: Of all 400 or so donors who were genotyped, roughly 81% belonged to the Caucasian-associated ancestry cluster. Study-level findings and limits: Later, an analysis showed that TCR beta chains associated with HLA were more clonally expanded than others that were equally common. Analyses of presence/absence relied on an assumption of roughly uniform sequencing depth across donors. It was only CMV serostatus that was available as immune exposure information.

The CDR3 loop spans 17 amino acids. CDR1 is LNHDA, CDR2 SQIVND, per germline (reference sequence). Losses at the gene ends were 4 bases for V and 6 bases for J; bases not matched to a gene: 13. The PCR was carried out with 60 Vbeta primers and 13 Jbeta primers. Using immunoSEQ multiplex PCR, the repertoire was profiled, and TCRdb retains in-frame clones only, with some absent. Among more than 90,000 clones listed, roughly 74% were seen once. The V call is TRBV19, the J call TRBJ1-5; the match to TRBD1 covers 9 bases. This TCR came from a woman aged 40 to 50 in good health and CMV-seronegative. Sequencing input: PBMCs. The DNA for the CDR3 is TGTGCCAGTAGTACGTCAGGCGGGACAGGGTCTATTCAGCCCCAGCATTTT. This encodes CASSTSGGTGSIQPQHF. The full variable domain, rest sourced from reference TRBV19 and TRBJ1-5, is DGGITQSPKYLFRKEGQNVTLSCEQNLNHDAMYWYRQDPGQGLRLIYYSQIVNDFQKGDIAEGYSVSREKKESFPLTVTSAQKNPTAFYLCASSTSGGTGSIQPQHFGDGTRLSIL.